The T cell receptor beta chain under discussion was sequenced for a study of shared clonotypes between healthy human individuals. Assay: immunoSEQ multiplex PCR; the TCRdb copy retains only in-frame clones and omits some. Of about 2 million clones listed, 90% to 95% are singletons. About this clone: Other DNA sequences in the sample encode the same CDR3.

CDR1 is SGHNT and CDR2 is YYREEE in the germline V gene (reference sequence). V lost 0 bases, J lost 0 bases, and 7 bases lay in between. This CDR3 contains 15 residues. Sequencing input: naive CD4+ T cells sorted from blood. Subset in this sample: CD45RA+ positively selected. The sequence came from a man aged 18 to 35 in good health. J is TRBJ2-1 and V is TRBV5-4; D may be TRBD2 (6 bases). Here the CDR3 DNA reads TGTGCCAGCAGCTTGGCAGCGGGCTCCTACAATGAGCAGTTCTTC. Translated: CASSLAAGSYNEQFF. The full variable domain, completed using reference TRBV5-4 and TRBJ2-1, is ETGVTQSPTHLIKTRGQQVTLRCSSQSGHNTVSWYQQALGQGPQFIFQYYREEENGRGNFPPRFSGLQFPNYSSELNVNALELDDSALYLCASSLAAGSYNEQFFGPGTRLTVL.